This record covers a single TCR beta chain. What it binds is not known. The PCR contained 60 Vbeta and 13 Jbeta primers. Authors' processing steps: In a later analysis, tens of millions of unique TCR beta chains included roughly 11 million shared by two or more donors. The protocol was immunoSEQ multiplex PCR, while the TCRdb copy is restricted to in-frame clones and leaves out a portion. V, J and clone size are taken as reported in that table, and D and trimming were inferred from the DNA itself. The profile shows over 80,000 clones, roughly four fifths of them singletons. These donors counted as nominally healthy when sampled, but unrecorded immune exposures were likely. The data stem from a study of cytomegalovirus exposure and HLA in healthy donors. Study results and limitations: HLA restriction was apparent for most CMV-associated TCR beta chains in a later analysis.

V lost 5 bases, J lost 8 bases, and 18 bases lay in between. CDR1 is SGHTA, CDR2 FQGNSA, per germline. This CDR3 has 14 amino acids. This sequence joins TRBV7-2 and TRBJ1-2; perhaps TRBD1 as D (5 bases). Specimen: PBMCs. The sequence was obtained from a man between 35 and 55 years old in good health and CMV-seronegative. The CDR3 nucleotides are TGTGCCAGCAGCCCCGCTTGGGCGGGGGAGGGCTACACCTTC. Its translation: CASSPAWAGEGYTF.